This T cell receptor (beta chain) derives from a study of regulatory T cells in long-lasting Graves disease. Arm-PCR of CDR3 regions and iRepertoire HTBI primers were the basis on which TCR beta libraries were built. A single record per CDR3 protein comes from TCRdb applying MiXCR to the multiplex PCR reads. The sample shows fewer than 600,000 distinct CDR3 sequences, approximately 22% of them seen only once. This clonotype was recorded a few times. Antigen specificity is unknown. Time point reported: persistent/refractory GD, antithyroid drugs over 5 years with positive TRAb. After RNA was extracted from PBMCs, the TCR library was made from it. The source of the patients was an endocrinology department in Xi'an, China. Looked up from germline, CDR1 is MDHEN and CDR2 is SYDVKM. The CDR3 sequence is 12 residues long. Between the trimmed V and J ends, which lost 6 bases and 4 bases, there was a span of 8 bases.

Study-level points and caveats: Persistent patients had a count of shared public clonotypes (2,741) that exceeded that of new patients (almost 1,000).

The genes are TRBV28 and TRBJ2-3; D unclear. The receptor was derived from a female donor with Graves disease. The sequenced sample was peripheral blood mononuclear cells (PBMCs), obtained when the disease was refractory, from a patient treated with antithyroid drugs. The CDR3 DNA sequence: TGTGCCAGCAGCTCCTCCTCAGATACGCAGTATTTT. It codes for CASSSSSDTQYF.